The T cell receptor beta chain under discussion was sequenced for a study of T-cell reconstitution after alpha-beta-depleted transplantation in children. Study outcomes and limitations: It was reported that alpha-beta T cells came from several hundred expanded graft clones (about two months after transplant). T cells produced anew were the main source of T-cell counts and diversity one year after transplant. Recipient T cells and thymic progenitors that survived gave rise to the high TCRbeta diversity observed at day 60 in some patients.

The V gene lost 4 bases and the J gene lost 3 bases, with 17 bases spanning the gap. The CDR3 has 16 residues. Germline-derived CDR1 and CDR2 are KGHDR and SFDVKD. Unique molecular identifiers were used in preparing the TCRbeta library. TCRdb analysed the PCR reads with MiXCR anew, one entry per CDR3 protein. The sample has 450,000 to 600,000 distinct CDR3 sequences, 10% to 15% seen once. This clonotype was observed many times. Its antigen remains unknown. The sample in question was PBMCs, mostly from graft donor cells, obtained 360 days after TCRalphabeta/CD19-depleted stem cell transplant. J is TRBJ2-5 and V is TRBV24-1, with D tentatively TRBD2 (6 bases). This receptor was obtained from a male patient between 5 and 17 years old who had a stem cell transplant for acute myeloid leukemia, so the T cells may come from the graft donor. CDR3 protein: CATSDRDGRNEETQYF. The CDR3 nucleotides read TGTGCCACCAGTGACCGGGACGGGAGAAATGAAGAGACCCAGTACTTC.